This T cell receptor beta chain was recorded in a study of molecular identifiers for immune sequencing clone quantification. On the study more broadly: In the replicates, RNA derived from roughly 20,000 or 100,000 naive CD8 cells was divided into five parts, and four were sequenced.

General observations from the study: Clone sizes that are highly expanded could be underestimated when identical TCR molecules share a barcode. Whereas clones above 20 RNA copies held under 1% of naive-cell molecules, they held over 97% of effector molecules.

MiXCR was run by TCRdb on the PCR reads, yielding one entry per CDR3 protein. The table lists about 330,000 distinct CDR3 sequences, about 23% of them singletons. CD8+CD4-CCR7+CD45RA+ cells were sorted as naive CD8 T cells. There are 14 residues in the CDR3. The V segment lost 4 bases and the J segment 3 bases; nucleotides outside the gene matches: 2. From germline, CDR1 is MNHNY and CDR2 SVGAGI (reference sequence). On this clonotype itself: What it binds is unknown. A much bigger clone sits one base away, suggesting this may be a read error. Since the CDR3 does not end with the conserved phenylalanine or tryptophan, this likely comes from a read error.

The clonotype originates from a human donor in good health. Some libraries in this study had Jurkat cell RNA spiked in. Specimen: naive CD8+ T cells from blood, with Jurkat cell RNA spiked in. The subset denotes: FACS-sorted CD8+CD4-CCR7+CD45RA+ naive T cells. The rearrangement uses TRBV6-6 and TRBJ2-5; TRBD2 matches at 10 bases. CDR3 protein: CASSSGLAEETQYL. The CDR3 nucleotides are TGTGCCAGCAGTTCCGGACTAGCGGAAGAGACCCAGTACCTC.